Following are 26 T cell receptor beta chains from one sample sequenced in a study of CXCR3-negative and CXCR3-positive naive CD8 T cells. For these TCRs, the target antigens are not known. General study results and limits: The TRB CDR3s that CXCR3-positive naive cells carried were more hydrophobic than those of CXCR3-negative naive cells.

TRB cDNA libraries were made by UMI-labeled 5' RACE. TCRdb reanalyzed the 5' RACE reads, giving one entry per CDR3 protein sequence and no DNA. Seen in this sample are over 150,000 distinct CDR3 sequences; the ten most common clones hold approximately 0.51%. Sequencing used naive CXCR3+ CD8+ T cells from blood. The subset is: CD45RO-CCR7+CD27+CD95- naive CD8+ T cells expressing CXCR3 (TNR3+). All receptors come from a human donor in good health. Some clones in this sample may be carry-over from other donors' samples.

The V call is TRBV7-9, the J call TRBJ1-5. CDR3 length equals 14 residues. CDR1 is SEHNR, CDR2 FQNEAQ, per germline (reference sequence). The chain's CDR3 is CASSPASWNQPQHF.

Here the CDR3 reads CASSYSLGHPYNEQFF. V usage is TRBV6-6 and J usage is TRBJ2-1; TCRdb's assignment of TRBD1 cannot be checked, as there is no DNA. Germline V lookup: CDR1 MNHNY, CDR2 SVGAGI (reference sequence). The CDR3 has 16 residues.

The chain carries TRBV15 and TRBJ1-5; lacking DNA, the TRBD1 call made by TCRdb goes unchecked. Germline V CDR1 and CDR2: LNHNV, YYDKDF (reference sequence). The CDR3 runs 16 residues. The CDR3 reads CATSRFPGGGNQPQHF.

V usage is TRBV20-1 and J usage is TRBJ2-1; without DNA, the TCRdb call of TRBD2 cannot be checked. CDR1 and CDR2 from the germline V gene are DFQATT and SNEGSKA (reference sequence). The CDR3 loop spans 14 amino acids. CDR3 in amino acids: CSASLREVYGEQFF.

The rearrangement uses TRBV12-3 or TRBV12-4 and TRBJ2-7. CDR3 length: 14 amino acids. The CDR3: CASSFSGGGHEQYF.

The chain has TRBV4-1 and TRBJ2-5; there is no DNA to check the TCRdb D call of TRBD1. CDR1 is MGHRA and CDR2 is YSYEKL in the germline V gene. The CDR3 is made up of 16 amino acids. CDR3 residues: CASSHPRTGGEETQYF.

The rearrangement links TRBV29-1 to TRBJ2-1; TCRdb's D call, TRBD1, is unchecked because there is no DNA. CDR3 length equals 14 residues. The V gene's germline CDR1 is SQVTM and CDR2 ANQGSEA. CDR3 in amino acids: CSVEITDGGLEQFF.

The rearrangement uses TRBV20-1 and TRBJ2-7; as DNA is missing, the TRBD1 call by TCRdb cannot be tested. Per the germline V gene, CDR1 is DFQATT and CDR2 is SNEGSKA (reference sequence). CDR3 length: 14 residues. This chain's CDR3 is CSADPETGSYEQYF.

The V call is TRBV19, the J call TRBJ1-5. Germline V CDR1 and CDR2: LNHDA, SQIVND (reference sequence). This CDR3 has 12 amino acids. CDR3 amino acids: CASSLGKQPQHF.

This CDR3 reads CSVPSEFDYGYTF. The genes are TRBV29-1 and TRBJ1-2. The CDR3 loop spans 13 amino acids. Germline CDR1 and CDR2: SQVTM and ANQGSEA. The full variable domain, its missing parts supplied by reference TRBV29-1 and TRBJ1-2, is SAVISQKPSRDICQRGTSLTIQCQVDSQVTMMFWYRQQPGQSLTLIATANQGSEATYESGFVIDKFPISRPNLTFSTLTVSNMSPEDSSIYLCSVPSEFDYGYTFGSGTRLTVV.

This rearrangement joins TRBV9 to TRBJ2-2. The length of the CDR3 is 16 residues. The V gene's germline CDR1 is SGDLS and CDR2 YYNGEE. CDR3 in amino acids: CASSVVYRPNAGELFF.

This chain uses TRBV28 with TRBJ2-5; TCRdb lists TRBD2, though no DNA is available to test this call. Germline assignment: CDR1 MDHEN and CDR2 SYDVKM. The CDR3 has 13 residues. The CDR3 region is CASSKRERETQYF.

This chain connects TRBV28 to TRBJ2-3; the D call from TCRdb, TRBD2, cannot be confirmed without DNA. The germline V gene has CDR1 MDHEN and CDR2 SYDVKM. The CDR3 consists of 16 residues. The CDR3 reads CASSSTRLVSTDTQYF.

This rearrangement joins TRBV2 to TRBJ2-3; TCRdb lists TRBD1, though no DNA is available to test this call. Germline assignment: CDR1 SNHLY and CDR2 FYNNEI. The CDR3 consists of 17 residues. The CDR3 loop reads CASSDPLVAESTDTQYF. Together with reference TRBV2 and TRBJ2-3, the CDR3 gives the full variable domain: EPEVTQTPSHQVTQMGQEVILRCVPISNHLYFYWYRQILGQKVEFLVSFYNNEISEKSEIFDDQFSVERPDGSNFTLKIRSTKLEDSAMYFCASSDPLVAESTDTQYFGPGTRLTVL.

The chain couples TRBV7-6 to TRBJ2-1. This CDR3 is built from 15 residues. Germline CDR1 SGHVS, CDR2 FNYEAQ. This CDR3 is CASSLELAVYNEQFF.

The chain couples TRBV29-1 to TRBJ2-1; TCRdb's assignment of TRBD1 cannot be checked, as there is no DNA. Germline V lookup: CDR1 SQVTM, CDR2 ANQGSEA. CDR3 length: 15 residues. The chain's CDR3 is CSVPVPASSYNEQFF.

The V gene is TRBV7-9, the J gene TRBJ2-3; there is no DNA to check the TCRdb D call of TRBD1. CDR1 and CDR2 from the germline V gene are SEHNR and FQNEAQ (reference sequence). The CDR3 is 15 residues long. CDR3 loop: CASSLGGVGTDTQYF. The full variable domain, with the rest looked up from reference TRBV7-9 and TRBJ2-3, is DTGVSQNPRHKITKRGQNVTFRCDPISEHNRLYWYRQTLGQGPEFLTYFQNEAQLEKSRLLSDRFSAERPKGSFSTLEIQRTEQGDSAMYLCASSLGGVGTDTQYFGPGTRLTVL.

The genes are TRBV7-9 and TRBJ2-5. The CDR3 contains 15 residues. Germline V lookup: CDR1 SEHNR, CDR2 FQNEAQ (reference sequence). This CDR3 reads CASSLAYTAKETQYF.

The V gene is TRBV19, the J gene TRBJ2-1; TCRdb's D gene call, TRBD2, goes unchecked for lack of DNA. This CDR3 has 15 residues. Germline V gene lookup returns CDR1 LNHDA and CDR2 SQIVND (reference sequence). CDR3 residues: CASSRKSGSKNEQFF.

Here the CDR3 reads CASSSQGFGTGYGYTF. This chain uses TRBV11-1 with TRBJ1-2; TCRdb's assignment of TRBD1 cannot be checked, as there is no DNA. This CDR3 comprises 16 residues. The germline V gene encodes CDR1 SGHAT and CDR2 FQDESV (reference sequence).

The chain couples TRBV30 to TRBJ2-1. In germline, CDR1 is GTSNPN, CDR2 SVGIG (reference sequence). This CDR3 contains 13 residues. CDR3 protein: CAWSVLGYNEQFF.

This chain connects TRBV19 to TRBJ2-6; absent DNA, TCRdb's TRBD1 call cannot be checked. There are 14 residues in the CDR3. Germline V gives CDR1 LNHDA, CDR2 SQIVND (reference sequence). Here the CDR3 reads CASSAQGRANVLTF. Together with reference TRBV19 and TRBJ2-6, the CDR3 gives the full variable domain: DGGITQSPKYLFRKEGQNVTLSCEQNLNHDAMYWYRQDPGQGLRLIYYSQIVNDFQKGDIAEGYSVSREKKESFPLTVTSAQKNPTAFYLCASSAQGRANVLTFGAGSRLTVL.

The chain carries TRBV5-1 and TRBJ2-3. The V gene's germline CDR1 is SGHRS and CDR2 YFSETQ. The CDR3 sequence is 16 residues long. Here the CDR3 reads CASSLIVFGDTDTQYF. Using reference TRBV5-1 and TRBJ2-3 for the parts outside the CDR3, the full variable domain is KAGVTQTPRYLIKTRGQQVTLSCSPISGHRSVSWYQQTPGQGLQFLFEYFSETQRNKGNFPGRFSGRQFSNSRSEMNVSTLELGDSALYLCASSLIVFGDTDTQYFGPGTRLTVL.

This CDR3 is CSVEIRETQYF. The chain couples TRBV29-1 to TRBJ2-5. The CDR3 covers 11 residues. CDR1 is SQVTM and CDR2 is ANQGSEA in the germline V gene.

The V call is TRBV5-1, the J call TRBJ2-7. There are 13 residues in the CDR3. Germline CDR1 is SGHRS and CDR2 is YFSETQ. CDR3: CASSLDGTYEQYF.

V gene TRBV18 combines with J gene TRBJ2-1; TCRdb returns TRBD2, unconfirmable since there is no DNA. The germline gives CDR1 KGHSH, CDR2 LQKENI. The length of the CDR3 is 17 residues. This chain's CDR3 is CASSPAGLAGRHNEQFF. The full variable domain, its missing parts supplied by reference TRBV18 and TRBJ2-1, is NAGVMQNPRHLVRRRGQEARLRCSPMKGHSHVYWYRQLPEEGLKFMVYLQKENIIDESGMPKERFSAEFPKEGPSILRIQQVVRGDSAAYFCASSPAGLAGRHNEQFFGPGTRLTVL.